The source of this T cell receptor (beta chain) is a study of cytomegalovirus exposure and HLA in healthy donors. Across the whole study: A subsequent analysis reported that the roughly 120 validation repertoires were produced on the same platform that had also been used for the 666 first-cohort repertoires. Study-wide points: It was found in a later analysis that first-cohort TCR clusters tended to co-occur in the 90 to 150 validation repertoires. Researchers catalogued some 160 TCR beta chains as cytomegalovirus-associated.

Produced via immunoSEQ multiplex PCR; TCRdb's table is partial and in-frame only. This sample yields hundreds of thousands of clones, of which roughly 87% are seen a single time; approximately 12% belongs to the top ten. Notes on this clone: The antigen is not known.

Germline-derived CDR1 and CDR2 are SGHRS and YFSETQ. V was pared by 0 bases and J by 2 bases, with 6 bases between. This CDR3 is built from 14 residues. The sequence was collected from a man aged 18-30 years in good health and CMV-seropositive. The chain recombines TRBV5-1 with TRBJ1-5; D unresolved. Sequencing was performed on PBMCs. The CDR3 region has the DNA TGCGCCAGCAGCTTGGGGGCGGGCAATCAGCCCCAGCATTTT. It translates to CASSLGAGNQPQHF.